These T cell receptor beta chains were read from a single sample in a study of vaccination effects on CD4 cells after COVID-19. The table came from immunoSEQ multiplex PCR; TCRdb's copy has only in-frame clones and leaves some out. The data hold 20,000 to 30,000 clones, with 60% to 85% observed a single time. The antigens these receptors bind are not known. Sequenced here: CD4+ T cells from PBMCs cultured with HCoV-OC43 spike peptides, sampled before COVID-19 vaccination. The receptors derive from a human donor who received a COVID-19 vaccine. CDR3s include the opening cysteine and the closing phenylalanine or tryptophan. A D gene is named only where the DNA matches it firmly. Clone size is shown for a subset of rows, as once, few, many or a class of expanded clone.

abundance: .
j_gene: TRBJ2-5
v_gene: TRBV29-1
d_gene: .
CDR3nt: TGCAGCGTGGGACGGTACCAAGAGACCCAGTACTTC
CDR3aa: CSVGRYQETQYF

abundance: medium-sized
j_gene: TRBJ2-7
v_gene: TRBV5-1
d_gene: .
CDR3nt: TGCGCCAGCAGCGCACAGCCGTCCGAGGGTGGCGAGCAGTACTTC
CDR3aa: CASSAQPSEGGEQYF

abundance: .
j_gene: TRBJ2-5
v_gene: TRBV29-1
d_gene: TRBD1
CDR3nt: TGCAGCGTTGATGGACAGGGGAGAGAGACCCAGTACTTC
CDR3aa: CSVDGQGRETQYF

abundance: .
j_gene: TRBJ2-1
v_gene: TRBV6-2/TRBV6-3
d_gene: .
CDR3nt: TGTGCCAGCAGCAACGACAGGTTAGGGATGTTCTTC
CDR3aa: CASSNDRLGMFF

abundance: .
j_gene: TRBJ1-4
v_gene: TRBV7-9
d_gene: TRBD1
CDR3nt: TGTGCCAGCAGCTTAGGTTACGGCGGGACAGGGGAAAAACTGTTTTTT
CDR3aa: CASSLGYGGTGEKLFF

abundance: .
j_gene: TRBJ1-1
v_gene: TRBV24-1
d_gene: .
CDR3nt: TGTGCCACCAGTGCCCGGGGGGCCTTCATGAACACTGAAGCTTTCTTT
CDR3aa: CATSARGAFMNTEAFF

abundance: .
j_gene: TRBJ1-1
v_gene: TRBV10-3
d_gene: .
CDR3nt: TGTGCCATCAGTGACAGGACTCTCGACCTAAACACTGAAGCTTTCTTT
CDR3aa: CAISDRTLDLNTEAFF

abundance: .
j_gene: TRBJ2-2
v_gene: TRBV18
d_gene: .
CDR3nt: TGTGCCAGCTCACCATTAGTACAGAACACCGGGGAGCTGTTTTTT
CDR3aa: CASSPLVQNTGELFF

abundance: .
j_gene: TRBJ2-2
v_gene: TRBV10-1
d_gene: .
CDR3nt: TGCGCCAGCAGTTCCCTGTTGGGGACCGGGGAGCTGTTTTTT
CDR3aa: CASSSLLGTGELFF

abundance: .
j_gene: TRBJ1-1
v_gene: TRBV6-5
d_gene: TRBD1
CDR3nt: TGTGCCGGCGGGACAGGATTGATCACTGAAGCTTTCTTT
CDR3aa: CAGGTGLITEAFF

abundance: once
j_gene: TRBJ1-2
v_gene: TRBV11-2
d_gene: .
CDR3nt: TGTGCCAGCAGCCAAGGGATCTATGGCTACACCTTC
CDR3aa: CASSQGIYGYTF

abundance: .
j_gene: TRBJ2-1
v_gene: TRBV7-9
d_gene: TRBD2
CDR3nt: TGTGCCAGCAGCTTAGCGGGACTAGCGGGAACGGGGGAGGAGAAGTTCTTC
CDR3aa: CASSLAGLAGTGEEKFF

abundance: .
j_gene: TRBJ1-1
v_gene: TRBV10-2
d_gene: .
CDR3nt: TGCGCCAGCAGCAAACCGGGACAAGGAAACACTGAAGCTTTCTTT
CDR3aa: CASSKPGQGNTEAFF

abundance: .
j_gene: TRBJ2-5
v_gene: TRBV29-1
d_gene: .
CDR3nt: TGCAGCGTTGGAGCAGGGGGAGGTAGAGAGACCCAGTACTTC
CDR3aa: CSVGAGGGRETQYF

abundance: few
j_gene: TRBJ1-2
v_gene: TRBV27
d_gene: .
CDR3nt: TGTGCCAGCGGATCGTCGGGGACGGGGTATTATGGCTACACCTTC
CDR3aa: CASGSSGTGYYGYTF

abundance: .
j_gene: TRBJ1-4
v_gene: TRBV5-1
d_gene: .
CDR3nt: TGCGCCAGCAGCCCCCCGGCGGGGGGTTCCGAAAAACTGTTTTTT
CDR3aa: CASSPPAGGSEKLFF

abundance: .
j_gene: TRBJ2-1
v_gene: TRBV4-2
d_gene: TRBD2
CDR3nt: TGTGCCAGCAGCCAAGAGCGGGGGGACTACAATGAGCAGTTCTTC
CDR3aa: CASSQERGDYNEQFF

abundance: .
j_gene: TRBJ2-1
v_gene: TRBV6-5
d_gene: TRBD2
CDR3nt: TGTGCCAGCAGTTTCGGCTCCAGCGGGGGGTACAATGAGCAGTTCTTC
CDR3aa: CASSFGSSGGYNEQFF

abundance: few
j_gene: TRBJ1-5
v_gene: TRBV6-5
d_gene: TRBD1
CDR3nt: TGTGCCAGCAAACCAACAGGGGATAGCAATCAGCCCCAGCATTTT
CDR3aa: CASKPTGDSNQPQHF

abundance: .
j_gene: TRBJ2-2
v_gene: TRBV2
d_gene: TRBD2
CDR3nt: TGTGCCAGCAGTGAGGGACTAGCGGGTCGCGAGCTGTTTTTT
CDR3aa: CASSEGLAGRELFF

abundance: few
j_gene: TRBJ2-7
v_gene: TRBV6-5
d_gene: .
CDR3nt: TGTGCCAGCAGTTACTCGTCCAGCTCCTACGAGCAGTACTTC
CDR3aa: CASSYSSSSYEQYF

abundance: few
j_gene: TRBJ1-1
v_gene: TRBV14
d_gene: .
CDR3nt: TGTGCCAGCAGCGAGGCGGGAATGAACACTGAAGCTTTCTTT
CDR3aa: CASSEAGMNTEAFF

abundance: .
j_gene: TRBJ2-6
v_gene: TRBV5-1
d_gene: .
CDR3nt: TGCGCCAGCAGCTCGGACAGTCTTGGCTCTGGGGCCAACGTCCTGACTTTC
CDR3aa: CASSSDSLGSGANVLTF

abundance: once
j_gene: TRBJ2-7
v_gene: TRBV19
d_gene: TRBD1
CDR3nt: TGTGCCAGTAGTATAGAGAGCAGGGGGCCGGGGGACGAGCAGTACTTC
CDR3aa: CASSIESRGPGDEQYF

abundance: medium-sized
j_gene: TRBJ1-2
v_gene: TRBV11-2
d_gene: TRBD1
CDR3nt: TGTGCCAGCAGCCCGGGACAGGACTATGGCTACACCTTC
CDR3aa: CASSPGQDYGYTF

abundance: .
j_gene: TRBJ1-5
v_gene: TRBV18
d_gene: TRBD1
CDR3nt: TGTGCCAGCTCACTAGGTGAGGGGGCTGGCAATCAGCCCCAGCATTTT
CDR3aa: CASSLGEGAGNQPQHF

abundance: .
j_gene: TRBJ2-2
v_gene: TRBV12-3/TRBV12-4
d_gene: .
CDR3nt: TGTGCCAGCACCACGAACTTCGGGGAGCTGTTTTTT
CDR3aa: CASTTNFGELFF

abundance: .
j_gene: TRBJ1-3
v_gene: TRBV6-5
d_gene: .
CDR3nt: TGTGCCAGCAGTTACTCGCCGGACACTGGAAACACCATATATTTT
CDR3aa: CASSYSPDTGNTIYF

abundance: .
j_gene: TRBJ1-1
v_gene: TRBV11-1
d_gene: .
CDR3nt: TGTGCCACAGAAGGGGATGCTAACACTGAAGCTTTCTTT
CDR3aa: CATEGDANTEAFF

abundance: .
j_gene: TRBJ2-1
v_gene: TRBV11-2
d_gene: .
CDR3nt: TGTGCCAGCAGCTTAGATCTACGGCGGCAGCAGTTCTTC
CDR3aa: CASSLDLRRQQFF

abundance: .
j_gene: TRBJ2-5
v_gene: TRBV4-2
d_gene: TRBD2
CDR3nt: TGTGCCAGCAGCCCCTCAGAAGGCGGGGGAAAGACCCAGTACTTC
CDR3aa: CASSPSEGGGKTQYF

abundance: .
j_gene: TRBJ2-3
v_gene: TRBV18
d_gene: .
CDR3nt: TGTGCCAGCTCACCAAGGATCGGTAATACACCTCGATTAGGAAAGGGAGATACGCAGTATTTT
CDR3aa: CASSPRIGNTPRLGKGDTQYF

abundance: .
j_gene: TRBJ1-6
v_gene: TRBV30
d_gene: .
CDR3nt: TGTGCCTGGAGTGAACAGGGCCAATCACCCCTCCACTTT
CDR3aa: CAWSEQGQSPLHF

abundance: few
j_gene: TRBJ2-2
v_gene: TRBV3-1/TRBV3-2
d_gene: .
CDR3nt: TGTGCCAGCAGCCACCTGAGGGGGGGCTTGGGGGAGCTGTTTTTT
CDR3aa: CASSHLRGGLGELFF

abundance: medium-sized
j_gene: TRBJ1-1
v_gene: TRBV6-1
d_gene: .
CDR3nt: TGTGCCAGCAGTGAAGGGGATTTTACAGGGAGCACTGAAGCTTTCTTT
CDR3aa: CASSEGDFTGSTEAFF

abundance: .
j_gene: TRBJ1-2
v_gene: TRBV7-7
d_gene: .
CDR3nt: TGTGCCAGCAGCTTCCAGGGAGGACAGATCTATGGCTACACCTTC
CDR3aa: CASSFQGGQIYGYTF

abundance: .
j_gene: TRBJ2-7
v_gene: TRBV9
d_gene: .
CDR3nt: TGTGCCAGCAGCGTAGCGTTCGGACAGGGAGCGGGGCCCCCCTACGAGCAGTACTTC
CDR3aa: CASSVAFGQGAGPPYEQYF

abundance: .
j_gene: TRBJ1-1
v_gene: TRBV18
d_gene: .
CDR3nt: TGTGCCAGCTCGACGGTGGGGGACACTGAAGCTTTCTTT
CDR3aa: CASSTVGDTEAFF

abundance: .
j_gene: TRBJ1-2
v_gene: TRBV3-1/TRBV3-2
d_gene: .
CDR3nt: TGTGCCAGCAGCTCACAGGGAGGGGGACCGTATGGCTACACCTTC
CDR3aa: CASSSQGGGPYGYTF

abundance: medium-sized
j_gene: TRBJ1-2
v_gene: TRBV6-4
d_gene: TRBD1
CDR3nt: TGTGCCAGCAGTCCGGACAGGGCGGGTGGCTACACCTTC
CDR3aa: CASSPDRAGGYTF

abundance: .
j_gene: TRBJ1-4
v_gene: TRBV7-5
d_gene: .
CDR3nt: TGTGCCAGAAGCTTAGGGTTCGACATCGAGAGGAGGGTATATGAAAAACTGTTTTTT
CDR3aa: CARSLGFDIERRVYEKLFF

abundance: .
j_gene: TRBJ2-7
v_gene: TRBV6-1
d_gene: TRBD2
CDR3nt: TGTGCCAGCAGTGAAGTACTAGCGGGTACCTACGAGCAGTACTTC
CDR3aa: CASSEVLAGTYEQYF

abundance: .
j_gene: TRBJ2-3
v_gene: TRBV4-1
d_gene: .
CDR3nt: TGCGCCAGCAGCCAAGGGGGGGACCCCACAGATACGCAGTATTTT
CDR3aa: CASSQGGDPTDTQYF

abundance: .
j_gene: TRBJ1-1
v_gene: TRBV6-1
d_gene: .
CDR3nt: TGTGCCAGCAGTGAAGCGGGCAGGGAGGCTTTCTTT
CDR3aa: CASSEAGREAFF

abundance: .
j_gene: TRBJ2-7
v_gene: TRBV7-2
d_gene: TRBD2
CDR3nt: TGTGCCAGCAGCTCGACGGGGGGACCCTACGAGCAGTACTTC
CDR3aa: CASSSTGGPYEQYF

abundance: few
j_gene: TRBJ1-3
v_gene: TRBV21-1
d_gene: .
CDR3nt: TGTGCCAGCAGCAAAAAGGGGCATTTTGGAAACACCATATATTTT
CDR3aa: CASSKKGHFGNTIYF

abundance: .
j_gene: TRBJ2-1
v_gene: TRBV3-1/TRBV3-2
d_gene: TRBD2
CDR3nt: TGTGCCAGCAGCGGTAACTGGCCAGCGGGAGGGACCTACAATGAGCAGTTCTTC
CDR3aa: CASSGNWPAGGTYNEQFF

abundance: .
j_gene: TRBJ2-7
v_gene: TRBV30
d_gene: .
CDR3nt: TGTGCCTGGAGTGTACCCGGGGGCTCTAAGTACTTC
CDR3aa: CAWSVPGGSKYF

abundance: .
j_gene: TRBJ2-7
v_gene: TRBV5-5
d_gene: TRBD1
CDR3nt: TGTGCCAGCAGCACAGCCGGGACAGGGGCGTACGAGCAGTACTTC
CDR3aa: CASSTAGTGAYEQYF

abundance: few
j_gene: TRBJ1-5
v_gene: TRBV18
d_gene: TRBD1
CDR3nt: TGTGCCAGCTCATCCACAGGGGGCAACGATCAGCCCCAGCATTTT
CDR3aa: CASSSTGGNDQPQHF

abundance: .
j_gene: TRBJ1-5
v_gene: TRBV6-6
d_gene: .
CDR3nt: TGTGCCAGCAGCCTAACAGGGACGACCAATCAGCCCCAGCATTTT
CDR3aa: CASSLTGTTNQPQHF

abundance: .
j_gene: TRBJ1-3
v_gene: TRBV6-6
d_gene: .
CDR3nt: TGTGCCAGCGGTGGGACTGGAAACACCATATATTTT
CDR3aa: CASGGTGNTIYF

abundance: .
j_gene: TRBJ2-2
v_gene: TRBV7-8
d_gene: .
CDR3nt: TGTGCCAGCAGCCCCGTCCAAACTAGAATCAACACCGGGGAGCTGTTTTTT
CDR3aa: CASSPVQTRINTGELFF

abundance: .
j_gene: TRBJ2-2
v_gene: TRBV30
d_gene: .
CDR3nt: TGTGCCTGGAATTTGGGTAGCGGGGAGCTGTTTTTT
CDR3aa: CAWNLGSGELFF

abundance: .
j_gene: TRBJ2-2
v_gene: TRBV6-5
d_gene: .
CDR3nt: TGTGCCAGCACCAAGGAGGGGGAGCTGTTTTTT
CDR3aa: CASTKEGELFF

abundance: .
j_gene: TRBJ1-1
v_gene: TRBV18
d_gene: .
CDR3nt: TGTGCCAGCTCACCTACAGGGATTGAAGCTTTCTTT
CDR3aa: CASSPTGIEAFF